This T cell receptor (beta chain) was recorded in a study of blood T cell repertoires in COVID-19. About the research overall: Both acute and convalescent COVID-19 samples were obtained from the United States, Italy and Spain. PBMCs, B-cell-depleted T cells, or T cells were the source of the cDNA or gDNA that made up the material.

Methods used by the authors: Reference gene primer amplification in the assay estimated nucleated cell counts. Only in-frame clones appear in the TCRdb table, and some are missing; sequencing was by immunoSEQ multiplex PCR. That table supplies the V and J calls and clone size; D and trimming were determined from the DNA. The sample lists over 150,000 clones, roughly four fifths seen once, with 3.7% in the top ten. V lost 2 bases and J lost 3, with 8 bases in between. CDR1 LGHDT and CDR2 YNNKEL come from the germline V gene (reference sequence). This CDR3 spans 14 amino acids. Sequencing was done on a sample of peripheral blood. This receptor was obtained from a woman of 80 years or more with acute or convalescent COVID-19. The chain joins TRBV3-1 (or the pseudogene TRBV3-2) to TRBJ1-5; D not resolved. The DNA for the CDR3 is TGTGCCAGCAGCCAAAGGCAGGACAATCAGCCCCAGCATTTT. Its translation: CASSQRQDNQPQHF.